The 30 T cell receptor beta chains below come from one sample, sequenced in a study of blood T cell repertoires in COVID-19. TCRdb's table, derived via immunoSEQ multiplex PCR, lists solely in-frame clones and lacks some. The sample has about 210,000 clones, about 86% seen once. The sequenced sample consisted of PBMCs or T cells enriched from blood (not recorded which). All receptors derive from a woman between 50 and 59 years old with acute COVID-19.

This chain connects TRBV19 to TRBJ1-1; tentatively, D is TRBD1 (6 bases). Germline-derived CDR1 and CDR2 are LNHDA and SQIVND (reference sequence). There are 14 residues in the CDR3. The V gene lost 2 bases and the J gene lost 10 bases, with 17 bases spanning the gap. The CDR3: CASSISGAGEGAFF. DNA of the CDR3: TGTGCCAGTAGTATATCTGGGGCAGGGGAAGGAGCTTTCTTT.

This rearrangement joins TRBV29-1 to TRBJ2-1; D ambiguous. V was pared by 8 bases and J by 0 bases, with 14 bases between. The CDR3 extends over 14 amino acids. Germline CDR1 SQVTM, CDR2 ANQGSEA. The chain's CDR3 is CSSQAGNSYNEQFF. CDR3 DNA: TGCAGCTCCCAGGCAGGTAACTCCTACAATGAGCAGTTCTTC.

The V gene is TRBV7-2, the J gene TRBJ2-2; 7 positions match TRBD2. Trimming took 3 bases from V and 5 from J; bases not matched to a gene: 9. Per germline, CDR1 SGHTA and CDR2 FQGNSA. The CDR3 is made up of 16 amino acids. CDR3: CASSFSGLAVTGELFF. The CDR3 DNA reads as TGTGCCAGCAGCTTTTCGGGGCTAGCGGTAACCGGGGAGCTGTTTTTT.

About this clone itself: With a much larger clone just one base away, this may be a read error. The rearrangement joins TRBV14 to TRBJ2-7, with 7 nucleotides matching TRBD1. V was pared by 5 bases and J by 3 bases, with 7 bases of the junction left unmatched. The CDR3 runs to 14 residues. Germline V gene data show CDR1 as SGHDN and CDR2 as FVKESK. CDR3 residues: CASSLSGTDYEQYF. The CDR3 nucleotides read TGTGCCAGCAGCTTATCCGGGACAGACTACGAGCAGTACTTC.

The chain has TRBV29-1 and TRBJ1-2; tentatively, D is TRBD1 (6 bases). The CDR3 covers 14 residues. CDR1 is SQVTM and CDR2 is ANQGSEA in the germline V gene. V lost 6 bases, J lost 7 bases, and 21 bases lay in between. CDR3 sequence reads: CSVLIGGGGRGYTF. The CDR3 DNA sequence: TGCAGCGTCCTGATAGGGGGAGGGGGTCGTGGCTACACCTTC.

This clone was counted between two and nine times. The chain carries TRBV1 and TRBJ2-4; the D call in the table, TRBD2, was not verified against the DNA. TRBV1 is marked as a pseudogene. The CDR3 sequence is 19 residues long. The CDR3 spells CTSSPTPGLAGADPPLQYF. DNA for the CDR3: TGCACCAGCAGCCCCACCCCAGGACTAGCGGGAGCAGACCCCCCGCTTCAGTACTTC.

This clone was recorded a few times. This chain links TRBV28 with TRBJ2-5, with D unclear. CDR3 length: 14 residues. Germline V CDR1 and CDR2: MDHEN, SYDVKM. V shed 1 base and J shed 5 bases, with 11 bases lying between them. The CDR3 region has the DNA TGTGCCAGCAGTTTATATCAGGCACATGAGACCCAGTACTTC. Residues: CASSLYQAHETQYF.

A few counts support this clone. The V gene is TRBV28, the J gene TRBJ2-6, with D perhaps TRBD1 (6 bases). This CDR3 contains 16 residues. Per the germline V gene, CDR1 is MDHEN and CDR2 is SYDVKM. Trimming shortened V by 6 bases and J by 0 bases, and 12 bases separated the two germline ends. The CDR3 DNA is TGTGCCAGCAGCTCCGCGGACAGCTCTGGGGCCAACGTCCTGACTTTC. Translating it yields CASSSADSSGANVLTF.

V and J are TRBV28 and TRBJ2-7, with TRBD2 identical over 9 bases. The CDR3 extends over 15 amino acids. Germline V gives CDR1 MDHEN, CDR2 SYDVKM. Unmatched junction bases numbered 11, after V lost 9 bases and J lost 2 bases. CDR3 in amino acids: CASGFSGGPPYEQYF. In nucleotides, the CDR3 is TGTGCCAGTGGATTTAGCGGGGGCCCCCCCTACGAGCAGTACTTC.

This clone was counted many times. V usage is TRBV5-1 and J usage is TRBJ2-3; D gene uncertain. The CDR3 loop spans 14 amino acids. Germline V gene lookup returns CDR1 SGHRS and CDR2 YFSETQ. The V gene lost 8 bases and the J gene lost 0 bases, with 13 bases spanning the gap. CDR3 amino acids: CASCFLTSTDTQYF. The CDR3 DNA reads TGCGCCAGTTGTTTTTTAACTAGCACAGATACGCAGTATTTT.

This clone appeared a few times. The gene calls are TRBV7-2 and TRBJ2-2, with 8 positions matching TRBD2. V was pared by 6 bases and J by 3 bases, with 12 bases of the junction left unmatched. The CDR3 is made up of 17 amino acids. Germline V gives CDR1 SGHTA, CDR2 FQGNSA. The CDR3 sequence: CASRPRSAGGDTGELFF. CDR3 nucleotides: TGTGCCAGCAGACCCCGCTCTGCGGGAGGTGACACCGGGGAGCTGTTTTTT.

This clone showed up just once. The V call is TRBV19, the J call TRBJ2-5; TRBD1 aligns across 7 bases. The CDR3 contains 15 residues. The ends lost 5 bases at V and 1 base at J; junction bases unmatched: 7. From germline, CDR1 is LNHDA and CDR2 SQIVND (reference sequence). In DNA, the CDR3 is TGTGCCAGTAGTGCCTGGGACAGATCCCAAGAGACCCAGTACTTC. Protein product: CASSAWDRSQETQYF.

V is TRBV29-1 and J is TRBJ2-5; the D is unclear. The CDR3 is 11 residues long. V lost 7 bases, J lost 1 base, and 7 bases lay in between. Germline V gene data show CDR1 as SQVTM and CDR2 as ANQGSEA. The CDR3 DNA is TGCAGCGGGGCCCCCCAAGAGACCCAGTACTTC. This sequence encodes CSGAPQETQYF.

V and J are TRBV19 and TRBJ1-1; tentative D call: TRBD1 (5 bases). From germline, CDR1 is LNHDA and CDR2 SQIVND (reference sequence). The CDR3 length is 14 residues. The germline V and J ends were trimmed by 7 bases and 2 bases, with 14 bases remaining between them. This chain's CDR3 is CASIPGGSNTEAFF. The CDR3 nucleotides are TGTGCCAGTATCCCCGGGGGGAGTAACACTGAAGCTTTCTTT.

This chain links TRBV5-4 with TRBJ2-1; 8 nucleotides agree with TRBD2. The CDR3 spans 15 residues. Germline CDR1 is SGHNT and CDR2 is YYREEE (reference sequence). Losses at the gene ends were 5 bases for V and 0 bases for J; bases not matched to a gene: 4. CDR3 nucleotides: TGTGCCAGCAGTTTCAGCGGGGGCTCCTACAATGAGCAGTTCTTC. Translation gives CASSFSGGSYNEQFF. Full variable domain (outside the CDR3, taken from reference TRBV5-4 and TRBJ2-1): ETGVTQSPTHLIKTRGQQVTLRCSSQSGHNTVSWYQQALGQGPQFIFQYYREEENGRGNFPPRFSGLQFPNYSSELNVNALELDDSALYLCASSFSGGSYNEQFFGPGTRLTVL.

This chain uses TRBV27 with TRBJ2-5, with D uncertain. The CDR3 totals 13 residues. V dropped 5 bases and J dropped 2 bases, with 9 bases sitting between them. From germline, CDR1 is MNHEY and CDR2 SMNVEV (reference sequence). CDR3 residues: CASSRTRQETQYF. The CDR3 DNA is TGTGCCAGCAGTCGTACTCGTCAAGAGACCCAGTACTTC.

The rearrangement joins TRBV5-1 to TRBJ2-5; TRBD1 agrees at 9 bases. The V gene's germline CDR1 is SGHRS and CDR2 YFSETQ. The CDR3 covers 16 residues. V shed 0 bases, J shed 5 bases, and the junction held 8 bases outside the gene matches. CDR3 in DNA: TGCGCCAGCAGCTTGGGGGGACAGGGAGCATTCGAGACCCAGTACTTC. This codes for CASSLGGQGAFETQYF.

This chain connects TRBV2 to TRBJ2-1; TRBD2 agrees at 7 bases. The CDR3 loop spans 14 amino acids. Losses at the gene ends were 1 base for V and 3 bases for J; bases not matched to a gene: 0. Germline CDR1 and CDR2: SNHLY and FYNNEI. The CDR3: CASSEGTSYNEQFF. The CDR3 DNA sequence: TGTGCCAGCAGTGAAGGGACTAGCTACAATGAGCAGTTCTTC. The entire variable domain, with the rest obtained from reference TRBV2 and TRBJ2-1, is as follows: EPEVTQTPSHQVTQMGQEVILRCVPISNHLYFYWYRQILGQKVEFLVSFYNNEISEKSEIFDDQFSVERPDGSNFTLKIRSTKLEDSAMYFCASSEGTSYNEQFFGPGTRLTVL.

This clone was observed once. The chain is built from TRBV7-9 and TRBJ1-5, with D possibly being TRBD1 (6 bases). The CDR3 is made up of 15 amino acids. Per germline, CDR1 SEHNR and CDR2 FQNEAQ (reference sequence). V was cut by 4 bases and J by 5 bases, with 15 bases left in between. CDR3 loop: CASSSQGYSDQPQHF. In DNA, the CDR3 is TGTGCCAGCAGCTCGCAGGGGTATTCCGATCAGCCCCAGCATTTT.

The rearrangement joins TRBV2 to TRBJ2-7, with a tentative D call TRBD2 (5 bases). The CDR3 runs to 13 residues. CDR1 SNHLY and CDR2 FYNNEI come from the germline V gene. Trimming took 7 bases from V and 5 from J, leaving 15 bases between them. In nucleotides, the CDR3 is TGTGCCAGCACCCCGGGAACGGAAAACGAGCAGTACTTC. Protein sequence: CASTPGTENEQYF.

V gene TRBV19 combines with J gene TRBJ2-1; 10 bases are a match to TRBD2. Germline CDR1 reads LNHDA; CDR2 reads SQIVND (reference sequence). The V gene end was trimmed by 10 bases and the J gene end by 7 bases; junction bases not matched to a gene: 10. The CDR3 runs to 14 residues. In DNA, the CDR3 is TGTGCCACCAGCCAGCGGGGGGGAGGAAATGAGCAGTTCTTC. This codes for CATSQRGGGNEQFF.

As regards this clone: A read error may account for a junction end that differs from germline. The V and J genes are TRBV7-7 and TRBJ2-5; TRBD1 might be the D (5 bases). In germline, CDR1 is SSHAT, CDR2 FNYEAQ (reference sequence). The length of the CDR3 is 13 residues. The CDR3 protein is CASSFGAGETQYF. CDR3 nucleotide sequence: TGTGCTAGCAGCTTTGGGGCTGGAGAGACCCAGTACTTC.

This sequence joins TRBV6-7 and TRBJ2-1; 9 bases are a match to TRBD2. TRBV6-7 is marked as an open reading frame, function uncertain. J gave up 8 bases and V 6 bases, and 20 bases lay outside the gene matches. The CDR3 totals 18 residues. CDR3 DNA: TGTGCCAGCAGATACCCAACCCGAGTAGCGGGAGAACCGGATGAGCAGTTCTTC. This sequence encodes CASRYPTRVAGEPDEQFF.

V usage is TRBV7-8 and J usage is TRBJ2-7; 12 bases line up with TRBD2. With V trimmed by 3 bases and J by 3 bases, 12 bases remained unmatched. This CDR3 has 18 residues. Germline V gives CDR1 SGHVS, CDR2 FQNEAQ. CDR3 nucleotide sequence: TGTGCCAGCAGCTTCACTAAGACTAGCGGGAGTTTTCTCTACGAGCAGTACTTC. This encodes CASSFTKTSGSFLYEQYF.

The chain couples TRBV5-6 to TRBJ2-6, with 7 nucleotides matching TRBD1. The V segment lost 4 bases and the J segment 6 bases; nucleotides outside the gene matches: 7. From germline, CDR1 is SGHDT and CDR2 YYEEEE. There are 15 residues in the CDR3. CDR3 sequence: CASSADRFKANVLTF. In nucleotides, the CDR3 is TGTGCCAGCAGCGCGGACAGGTTTAAGGCCAACGTCCTGACTTTC.

This sequence joins TRBV11-2 and TRBJ2-7, with a possible D match to TRBD1 (5 bases). The germline gives CDR1 SGHAT, CDR2 FQNNGV. The V and J ends lost 5 bases and 5 bases respectively, with 19 bases between them. The CDR3 is 15 residues long. The CDR3 loop is CASSTSRGLRDEQYF. As DNA, the CDR3 is TGTGCCAGCAGCACCAGTAGGGGTCTAAGGGACGAGCAGTACTTC.

The gene calls are TRBV2 and TRBJ1-5, with 9 bases aligning to TRBD1. With 0 bases clipped from V and 0 bases from J, the junction kept 6 bases outside the gene matches. Germline CDR1 and CDR2: SNHLY and FYNNEI. This CDR3 contains 18 residues. CDR3 in amino acids: CASSEALDRGYSNQPQHF. As DNA, the CDR3 is TGTGCCAGCAGTGAAGCGCTGGACAGGGGATATAGCAATCAGCCCCAGCATTTT.

This chain uses TRBV9 with TRBJ2-3; 8 bases align to TRBD2. The trim removed 4 bases at V and 1 base at J, leaving 5 bases unmatched. The CDR3 has 15 amino acids. Germline lookup yields CDR1 SGDLS and CDR2 YYNGEE. The CDR3, as DNA: TGTGCCAGCAGCCCACGGGAGGGGGGCACAGATACGCAGTATTTT. Translating it yields CASSPREGGTDTQYF.

This chain joins TRBV5-4 and TRBJ2-1, with 7 nucleotides matching TRBD2. There are 19 residues in the CDR3. Per germline, CDR1 SGHNT and CDR2 YYREEE (reference sequence). Trimming took 0 bases from V and 2 from J; bases not matched to a gene: 14. CDR3 in amino acids: CASSLESLFRAGAYNEQFF. CDR3 bases: TGTGCCAGCAGCTTGGAAAGCTTATTCAGGGCGGGGGCCTACAATGAGCAGTTCTTC. The full variable domain, rest sourced from reference TRBV5-4 and TRBJ2-1, is ETGVTQSPTHLIKTRGQQVTLRCSSQSGHNTVSWYQQALGQGPQFIFQYYREEENGRGNFPPRFSGLQFPNYSSELNVNALELDDSALYLCASSLESLFRAGAYNEQFFGPGTRLTVL.

The V gene is TRBV14, the J gene TRBJ2-7; the D is unclear. Per germline, CDR1 SGHDN and CDR2 FVKESK. The length of the CDR3 is 15 residues. Trimming took off 4 bases at V and 2 bases at J, with 15 bases between the two ends. DNA for the CDR3: TGTGCCAGCAGCCGTGGGCAACGAACGACCTACGAGCAGTACTTC. This gives the protein CASSRGQRTTYEQYF.